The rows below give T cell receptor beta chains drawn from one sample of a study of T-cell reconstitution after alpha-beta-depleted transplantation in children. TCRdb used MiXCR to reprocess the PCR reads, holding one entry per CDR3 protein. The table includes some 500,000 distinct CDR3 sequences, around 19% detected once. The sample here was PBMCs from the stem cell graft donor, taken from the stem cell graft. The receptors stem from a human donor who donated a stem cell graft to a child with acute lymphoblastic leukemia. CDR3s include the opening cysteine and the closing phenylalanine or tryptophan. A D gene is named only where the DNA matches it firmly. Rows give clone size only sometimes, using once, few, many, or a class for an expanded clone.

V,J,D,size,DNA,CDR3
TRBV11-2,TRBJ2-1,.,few,TGTGCCAGCAGCCACGGATGGGGGGCGGAGAATGAGCAGTTCTTC,CASSHGWGAENEQFF
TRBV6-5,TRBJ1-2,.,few,TGTGCCAGCAGTTTCAATACGGATAATGGCTACACCTTC,CASSFNTDNGYTF
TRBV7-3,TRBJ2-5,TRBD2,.,TGTGCCAGCAGCCCCTATAGCGGGACTACGGAGACCCAGTACTTC,CASSPYSGTTETQYF
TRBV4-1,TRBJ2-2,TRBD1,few,TGCGCCAGCAGCCGAACGACAGGGGTCACCGGGGAGCTGTTTTTT,CASSRTTGVTGELFF
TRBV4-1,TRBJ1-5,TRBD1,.,TGCGCCAGCAGCCAAGAAAAATCAACGTATATCTTGGGGACAGATAATAGCAATCAGCCCCAGCATTTT,CASSQEKSTYILGTDNSNQPQHF
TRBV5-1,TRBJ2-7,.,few,TGCGCCAGCAGCTTGGCCGACTTTCGGACAGCTTCGTCCGAGCAGTACTTC,CASSLADFRTASSEQYF
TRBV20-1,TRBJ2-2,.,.,TGCAGTGCTAGAGATGGCAGGGGCCACGGGGAGCTGTTTTTT,CSARDGRGHGELFF
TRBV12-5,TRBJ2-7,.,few,TGTGCTAGTGGCGCAGGGACTTTCTACGAGCAGTACTTC,CASGAGTFYEQYF
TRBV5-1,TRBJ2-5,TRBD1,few,TGCGCCAGCAGCTACTCGACAGGGGAAGAGACCCAGTACTTC,CASSYSTGEETQYF
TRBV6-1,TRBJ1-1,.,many,TGTGCCAGCAGCCCCGTTGGAGGCACTGAAGCTTTCTTT,CASSPVGGTEAFF
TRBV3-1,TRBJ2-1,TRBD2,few,TGTGCCAGCAGCCAGACTAGCGGGGTCAATGAGCAGTTCTTC,CASSQTSGVNEQFF
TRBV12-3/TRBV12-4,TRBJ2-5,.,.,TGTGCCAGCGGGGGGCAACCGGAGACCCAGTACTTC,CASGGQPETQYF
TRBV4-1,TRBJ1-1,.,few,TGCGCCAGCAGGCCTTGGGGCGATTTCGCTGAAGCTTTCTTT,CASRPWGDFAEAFF
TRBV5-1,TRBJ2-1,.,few,TGCGCCCCCCCCGACGGGAGTAAGTTCTTC,CAPPDGSKFF
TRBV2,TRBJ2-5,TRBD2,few,TGTGCCAGCAGGTTTAGCGGGAGCTTAGAGACCCAGTACTTC,CASRFSGSLETQYF
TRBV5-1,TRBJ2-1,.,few,TGCGCCAGCAGCGTCCAGACTACGTACAATGAGCAGTTCTTC,CASSVQTTYNEQFF
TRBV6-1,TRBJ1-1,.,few,TGTGCCAGCAGTGTGGAAGGGGGGACTGAAGCTTTCTTT,CASSVEGGTEAFF